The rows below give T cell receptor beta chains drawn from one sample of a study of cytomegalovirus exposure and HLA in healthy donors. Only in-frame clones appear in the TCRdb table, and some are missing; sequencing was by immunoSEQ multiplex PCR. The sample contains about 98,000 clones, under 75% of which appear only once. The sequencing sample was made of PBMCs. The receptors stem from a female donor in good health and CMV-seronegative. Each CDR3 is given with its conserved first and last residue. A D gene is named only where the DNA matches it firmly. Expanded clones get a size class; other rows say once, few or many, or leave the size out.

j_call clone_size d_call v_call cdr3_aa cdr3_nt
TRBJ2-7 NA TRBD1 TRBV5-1 CASSLAQGVIREQYF TGCGCCAGCAGCTTGGCCCAGGGGGTTATCCGGGAGCAGTACTTC
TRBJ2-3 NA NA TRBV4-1 CASSQRAGTDTQYF TGCGCCAGCAGCCAACGAGCGGGCACAGATACGCAGTATTTT
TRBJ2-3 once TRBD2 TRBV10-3 CAIAAGGSDTQYF TGTGCCATCGCGGCGGGAGGGTCAGATACGCAGTATTTT
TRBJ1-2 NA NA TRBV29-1 CSVDMGSQRYTF TGCAGCGTTGATATGGGTAGCCAGCGCTACACCTTC
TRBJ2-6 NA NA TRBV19 CASSFTGSGANVLTF TGTGCCAGTAGTTTTACAGGGTCTGGGGCCAACGTCCTGACTTTC
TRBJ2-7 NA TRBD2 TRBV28 CASSIRLAGGDEQYF TGTGCCAGCAGTATCCGACTAGCGGGAGGTGACGAGCAGTACTTC
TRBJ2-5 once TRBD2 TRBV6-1 CASIEIAGQETQYF TGTGCCAGCATCGAAATAGCGGGACAAGAGACCCAGTACTTC
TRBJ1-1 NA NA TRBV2 CASIPGGQLEAFF TGTGCCAGCATCCCTGGTGGGCAGCTTGAAGCTTTCTTT
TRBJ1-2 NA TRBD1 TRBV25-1 CASSKDRGLGYTF TGTGCCAGCAGCAAGGACAGGGGGCTTGGCTACACCTTC
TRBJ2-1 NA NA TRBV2 CASSGHKSSYNEQFF TGTGCCAGCAGCGGACACAAGAGCTCCTACAATGAGCAGTTCTTC
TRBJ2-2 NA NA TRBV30 CAWGRGTGELFF TGTGCCTGGGGCAGGGGCACCGGGGAGCTGTTTTTT
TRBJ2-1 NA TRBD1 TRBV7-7 CASSLEQGDDEQFF TGTGCTAGCAGCTTAGAACAGGGGGATGATGAGCAGTTCTTC
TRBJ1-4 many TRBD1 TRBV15 CATSRTTGQGNEKLFF TGTGCCACCAGCAGGACTACGGGACAGGGAAATGAAAAACTGTTTTTT
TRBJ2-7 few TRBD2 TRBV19 CASSAPSSGRSYEQYF TGTGCCAGTAGTGCCCCGAGTAGCGGGAGATCCTACGAGCAGTACTTC
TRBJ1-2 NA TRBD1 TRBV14 CASSQGAPGQGNYGYTF TGTGCCAGCAGCCAAGGGGCCCCGGGACAGGGGAACTATGGCTACACCTTC
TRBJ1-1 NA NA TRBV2 CASNQEDSRYTEAFF TGTGCCAGCAACCAAGAGGACAGTCGGTACACTGAAGCTTTCTTT
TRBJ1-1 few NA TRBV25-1 CASSIGASTEAFF TGTGCCAGCAGTATTGGTGCGAGTACTGAAGCTTTCTTT
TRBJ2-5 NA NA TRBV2 CASSPVGGGWETQYF TGTGCCAGCAGTCCGGTTGGCGGGGGCTGGGAGACCCAGTACTTC
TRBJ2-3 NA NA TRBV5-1 CASSLFLVTDTQYF TGCGCCAGCAGCTTGTTCCTAGTCACAGATACGCAGTATTTT
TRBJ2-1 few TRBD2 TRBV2 CASSEWGLAGGNEQFF TGTGCCAGCAGTGAATGGGGACTAGCGGGAGGTAATGAGCAGTTCTTC
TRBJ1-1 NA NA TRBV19 CASSPSVNTEAFF TGTGCCAGTAGTCCCTCAGTGAACACTGAAGCTTTCTTT
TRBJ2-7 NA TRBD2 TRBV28 CASSLEGLAGAYEQYF TGTGCCAGCAGTTTAGAAGGACTAGCGGGAGCCTACGAGCAGTACTTC
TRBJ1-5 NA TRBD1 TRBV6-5 CASRTGFGNQPQHF TGTGCCAGCAGGACAGGGTTCGGCAATCAGCCCCAGCATTTT
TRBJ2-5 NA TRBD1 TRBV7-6 CASSLEGAREETQYF TGTGCCAGCAGCTTAGAGGGGGCTAGGGAAGAGACCCAGTACTTC
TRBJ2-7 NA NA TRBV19 CASSMRQGRGEQYF TGTGCCAGTAGTATGAGGCAGGGTCGAGGCGAGCAGTACTTC
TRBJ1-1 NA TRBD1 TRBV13 CASSFPGTGSLRVVF TGTGCCAGCAGCTTTCCCGGGACAGGGTCCCTCCGCGTAGTCTTT
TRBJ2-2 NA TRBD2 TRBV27 CASSSSGRISGELFF TGTGCCAGCAGTTCGAGCGGGAGGATCTCCGGGGAGCTGTTTTTT
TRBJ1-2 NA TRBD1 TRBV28 CASSGTGGKLGYGYTF TGTGCCAGCAGTGGGACAGGGGGCAAACTTGGGTATGGCTACACCTTC
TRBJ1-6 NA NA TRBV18 CASSVAGIRGNSPLHF TGTGCCAGCTCGGTCGCGGGGATAAGGGGTAATTCACCCCTCCACTTT
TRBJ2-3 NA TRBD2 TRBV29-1 CSVEGVAGERGTDTQYF TGCAGCGTTGAGGGGGTAGCGGGGGAGAGGGGCACAGATACGCAGTATTTT
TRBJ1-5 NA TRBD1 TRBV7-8 CASSLEGAQPQHF TGTGCCAGCAGCTTGGAGGGGGCGCAGCCCCAGCATTTT
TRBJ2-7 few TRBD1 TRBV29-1 CSIIPGQGAYEQYF TGCAGCATTATACCGGGACAGGGGGCGTACGAGCAGTACTTC
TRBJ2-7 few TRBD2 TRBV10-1 CASPGLAGILGEQYF TGCGCCAGCCCTGGGCTAGCGGGGATATTGGGAGAGCAGTACTTC
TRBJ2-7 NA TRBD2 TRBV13 CASSYEGASGGFREQYF TGTGCCAGCAGCTACGAGGGGGCTAGCGGGGGGTTTCGCGAGCAGTACTTC
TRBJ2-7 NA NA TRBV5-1 CASSLTSSRGEQYF TGCGCCAGCAGCTTGACTAGCTCGAGGGGTGAGCAGTACTTC
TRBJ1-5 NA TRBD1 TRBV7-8 CASSLQGASNQPQHF TGTGCCAGCAGCTTACAGGGGGCCAGCAATCAGCCCCAGCATTTT
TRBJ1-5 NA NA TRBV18 CASSPLGDQPQHF TGTGCCAGCTCACCGTTGGGCGATCAGCCCCAGCATTTT